The 29 T cell receptor beta chains below all came from one sample that was sequenced in a study of blood T cell repertoires in COVID-19. Using immunoSEQ multiplex PCR, the repertoire was profiled, and TCRdb retains in-frame clones only, with some absent. The sample shows 200,000 to 250,000 clones, 80% to 90% of them seen only once. Sequencing was performed on PBMCs or T cells enriched from blood (not recorded which). These TCRs come from a woman aged 40 to 50 who had been exposed to COVID-19.

The rearrangement uses TRBV5-1 and TRBJ1-2, with 8 positions matching TRBD1. The CDR3 has 15 amino acids. Trimming removed 4 bases from V and 8 bases from J; junction bases left unmatched: 13. CDR1 and CDR2 (germline): SGHRS, YFSETQ. The CDR3 sequence is CASSPDAGGAWGYTF. The CDR3 region has the DNA TGCGCCAGCAGCCCGGATGCAGGGGGCGCTTGGGGCTACACCTTC.

This rearrangement joins TRBV5-1 to TRBJ2-7; 13 nucleotides agree with TRBD2. J was trimmed by 7 bases and V by 4 bases; bases with no gene match: 11. The CDR3 runs 16 residues. Germline lookup yields CDR1 SGHRS and CDR2 YFSETQ. CDR3 sequence: CASSPLTSGGTLEQYF. For the CDR3, the DNA is TGCGCCAGCAGCCCTCTGACTAGCGGGGGGACCCTGGAGCAGTACTTC.

The chain is built from TRBV18 and TRBJ2-7; D is undetermined. V was pared by 1 base and J by 0 bases, with 13 bases between. Germline V gene data show CDR1 as KGHSH and CDR2 as LQKENI. This CDR3 has 16 amino acids. This CDR3 reads CASSPRVRQSSYEQYF. CDR3 coding DNA: TGTGCCAGCTCACCACGCGTCAGGCAGAGCTCCTACGAGCAGTACTTC.

V gene TRBV19 combines with J gene TRBJ2-1; 12 positions match TRBD2. CDR3 size: 18 residues. Germline V CDR1 and CDR2: LNHDA, SQIVND (reference sequence). Trimming removed 8 bases from V and 6 bases from J; junction bases left unmatched: 17. The CDR3: CASHNPGTSGSRGNEQFF. The DNA for the CDR3 is TGTGCCAGTCACAATCCTGGGACTAGCGGGTCCCGCGGCAATGAGCAGTTCTTC.

This chain's CDR3 is CASSGTRGYEQYF. The CDR3 DNA is TGTGCCAGTAGTGGTACCAGGGGTTACGAGCAGTACTTC. V gene TRBV19 combines with J gene TRBJ2-7, with D perhaps TRBD1 (6 bases). CDR1 is LNHDA and CDR2 is SQIVND in the germline V gene (reference sequence). The CDR3 contains 13 residues. Trimming left V 5 bases short and J 4 bases short, with 12 bases between.

A single count supports this clone. The V and J genes are TRBV6-5 and TRBJ2-7, with D tentatively TRBD1 (5 bases). Germline V gene data show CDR1 as MNHEY and CDR2 as SVGAGI. This CDR3 is 13 amino acids long. The V end lost 5 bases, the J end lost 3 bases, and 11 bases lay between the germline ends. The DNA for the CDR3 is TGTGCCAGCAGTCCTCCAGGGCGCTACGAGCAGTACTTC. Translated: CASSPPGRYEQYF.

J is TRBJ1-3 and V is TRBV9, with 9 bases that match TRBD1. Germline V gives CDR1 SGDLS, CDR2 YYNGEE. V lost 4 bases to trimming and J lost 2 bases; unmatched junction nucleotides: 4. The CDR3 consists of 15 residues. CDR3 coding DNA: TGTGCCAGCAGCAGAAGGACAGGGGCTGGAAACACCATATATTTT. The encoded protein is CASSRRTGAGNTIYF.

The table lists this clone with a count of one. The CDR3 sequence: CASSVGSVHYTEAFF. The CDR3, as DNA: TGTGCCAGCAGCGTCGGGTCAGTCCACTACACTGAAGCTTTCTTT. This sequence joins TRBV7-8 and TRBJ1-1; D not resolved. Between the trimmed V and J ends, which lost 5 bases and 3 bases, there was a span of 16 bases. CDR1 and CDR2 (germline): SGHVS, FQNEAQ. CDR3 size: 15 residues.

The rearrangement uses TRBV7-2 and TRBJ2-1; the D gene is possibly TRBD2 (6 bases). CDR1 and CDR2 from the germline V gene are SGHTA and FQGNSA. The V end was cut by 0 bases, the J end by 4 bases, with 16 bases between. The CDR3 spans 17 residues. The CDR3 nucleotides read TGTGCCAGCAGCTTAGCGGCGGGGAGCCGGGGTTACAATGAGCAGTTCTTC. It is translated as CASSLAAGSRGYNEQFF.

The chain uses TRBV6-1 and TRBJ2-4, with TRBD2 identical over 7 bases. The V and J ends lost 1 base and 0 bases, in that order; junction bases with no gene match: 3. The CDR3 consists of 16 residues. Germline CDR1 MNHNS, CDR2 SASEGT. CDR3 nucleotide sequence: TGTGCCAGCAGTGAAGGAGGGACTATAGCCAAAAACATTCAGTACTTC. This gives the protein CASSEGGTIAKNIQYF.

The chain employs TRBV27 and TRBJ1-2; D uncertain. Germline V gene lookup returns CDR1 MNHEY and CDR2 SMNVEV (reference sequence). The CDR3 extends over 13 amino acids. The ends were cut back, 8 bases at V and 0 bases at J, with 10 bases in the middle. CDR3: CASGPGTNYGYTF. DNA of the CDR3: TGTGCCAGCGGGCCAGGTACTAACTATGGCTACACCTTC.

V usage is TRBV5-6 and J usage is TRBJ2-6; 11 bases fit TRBD2. CDR1 is SGHDT and CDR2 is YYEEEE in the germline V gene. The V segment lost 2 bases and the J segment 0 bases; nucleotides outside the gene matches: 1. The CDR3 runs 17 residues. This chain's CDR3 is CASSFTSGGSGANVLTF. The CDR3 bases are TGTGCCAGCAGCTTCACTAGCGGGGGCTCTGGGGCCAACGTCCTGACTTTC.

The chain has TRBV28 and TRBJ2-3, with TRBD2 matching over 9 bases. The CDR3 is made up of 21 amino acids. After removal of 3 bases from V and 1 base from J, the junction contained 20 bases not matched to a gene. The V gene's germline CDR1 is MDHEN and CDR2 SYDVKM. CDR3 amino acids: CASSFRAGVAGVTRGTDTQYF. The CDR3 DNA reads as TGTGCCAGCAGTTTTAGGGCAGGGGTAGCGGGGGTTACTAGAGGCACAGATACGCAGTATTTT.

This clone was seen more than once but under ten times. The chain combines TRBV30 with TRBJ2-2, with D tentatively TRBD2 (5 bases). Trimming removed 3 bases at V and 0 bases at J, with 11 bases between. CDR1 and CDR2 (germline): GTSNPN, SVGIG (reference sequence). The CDR3 consists of 15 residues. The CDR3 DNA sequence: TGTGCCTGGAGCAAACTAGGTGCGAACACCGGGGAGCTGTTTTTT. It codes for CAWSKLGANTGELFF.

The chain links TRBV5-1 to TRBJ2-7, with 8 nucleotides matching TRBD1. The trim removed 4 bases at V and 3 bases at J, leaving 9 bases unmatched. Germline lookup yields CDR1 SGHRS and CDR2 YFSETQ. This CDR3 is 15 amino acids long. CDR3 residues: CASSALPGQDYEQYF. The CDR3 DNA reads TGCGCCAGCAGCGCGCTTCCGGGACAGGACTACGAGCAGTACTTC.

This chain connects TRBV18 to TRBJ2-7, with a tentative D call TRBD1 (6 bases). The length of the CDR3 is 14 residues. Germline CDR1 KGHSH, CDR2 LQKENI. Trimming removed 1 base at V and 1 base at J, with 8 bases between. CDR3: CASSPRTESYEQYF. CDR3 in DNA: TGTGCCAGCTCACCACGGACAGAGTCCTACGAGCAGTACTTC. Looking up the rest from reference TRBV18 and TRBJ2-7 gives the full variable domain: NAGVMQNPRHLVRRRGQEARLRCSPMKGHSHVYWYRQLPEEGLKFMVYLQKENIIDESGMPKERFSAEFPKEGPSILRIQQVVRGDSAAYFCASSPRTESYEQYFGPGTRLTVT.

The CDR3 is CATNSLRQGATGELFF. The CDR3 DNA reads TGTGCCACAAATTCCCTCCGACAGGGGGCAACCGGGGAGCTGTTTTTT. The V gene is TRBV19, the J gene TRBJ2-2; 10 bases line up with TRBD1. Per the germline V gene, CDR1 is LNHDA and CDR2 is SQIVND (reference sequence). This CDR3 has 16 residues. Unmatched junction bases numbered 13, after V lost 10 bases and J lost 5 bases.

The V gene is TRBV5-1, the J gene TRBJ1-1; weak D call: TRBD1 (6 bases). The CDR3 totals 16 residues. Trimming took 1 base from V and 5 from J, leaving 18 bases between them. CDR1 and CDR2 (germline): SGHRS, YFSETQ. The CDR3 bases are TGCGCCAGCAGCTTGACAGGGTCGAGTAAGTCGACTGAAGCTTTCTTT. It encodes CASSLTGSSKSTEAFF.

The V and J genes are TRBV30 and TRBJ1-5; weak D call: TRBD1 (6 bases). The CDR3 runs to 13 residues. Per germline, CDR1 GTSNPN and CDR2 SVGIG (reference sequence). Trimming left V 1 base short and J 2 bases short, with 6 bases between. The CDR3, as DNA: TGTGCCTGGAGTGACAGGGGCAATCAGCCCCAGCATTTT. Translation: CAWSDRGNQPQHF.

This chain links TRBV5-5 with TRBJ1-6, with a possible D match to TRBD1 (5 bases). Germline V gene lookup returns CDR1 SGHKS and CDR2 YYEKEE (reference sequence). The CDR3 length is 14 residues. Trimming pared 4 bases from V and 9 bases from J, leaving 14 bases between. The CDR3 sequence: CASSLGQGSSPLHF. The CDR3 DNA follows: TGTGCCAGCAGCCTGGGGCAGGGCAGTTCACCCCTCCACTTT.

J is TRBJ2-1 and V is TRBV6-6; TRBD2 matches at 7 bases. The length of the CDR3 is 14 residues. The junction had 9 bases not matched to a gene; V was cut back by 6 bases and J by 7 bases. Germline CDR1 is MNHNY and CDR2 is SVGAGI (reference sequence). CDR3 loop: CASSSRGGRNEQFF. Here the CDR3 DNA reads TGTGCCAGCAGCAGCCGCGGGGGTAGAAATGAGCAGTTCTTC.

The chain couples TRBV19 to TRBJ2-5; perhaps TRBD2 as D (5 bases). V was trimmed by 1 base and J by 4 bases, leaving 7 bases between them. Germline V gene sequence: CDR1 LNHDA, CDR2 SQIVND (reference sequence). CDR3 length: 13 residues. In DNA, the CDR3 is TGTGCCAGTAGTATAGGGGGAGTAGAGACCCAGTACTTC. It specifies CASSIGGVETQYF.

The chain uses TRBV28 and TRBJ2-7; 10 positions agree with TRBD2. The CDR3 spans 15 residues. Germline V gives CDR1 MDHEN, CDR2 SYDVKM. V lost 1 base to trimming and J lost 4 bases; unmatched junction nucleotides: 4. The CDR3 protein is CASSLLSGGAYEQYF. CDR3 coding DNA: TGTGCCAGCAGTTTATTAAGCGGGGGGGCTTACGAGCAGTACTTC. Looking up the rest from reference TRBV28 and TRBJ2-7 gives the full variable domain: DVKVTQSSRYLVKRTGEKVFLECVQDMDHENMFWYRQDPGLGLRLIYFSYDVKMKEKGDIPEGYSVSREKKERFSLILESASTNQTSMYLCASSLLSGGAYEQYFGPGTRLTVT.

The chain is built from TRBV4-3 and TRBJ1-3; D gene uncertain. The CDR3 loop spans 15 amino acids. The germline V and J ends were trimmed by 2 bases and 0 bases, with 8 bases remaining between them. Germline lookup yields CDR1 LGHNA and CDR2 YSLEER. The CDR3 sequence is CASSQKSGSGNTIYF. In DNA, the CDR3 is TGCGCCAGCAGCCAAAAATCAGGCTCTGGAAACACCATATATTTT.

This chain uses TRBV3-1 (or the pseudogene TRBV3-2) with TRBJ2-7, with 10 bases aligning to TRBD2. Germline CDR1 is LGHDT and CDR2 is YNNKEL (reference sequence). The CDR3 loop spans 15 amino acids. V lost 3 bases, J lost 4 bases, and 6 bases stayed unmatched. Here the CDR3 reads CASSQLLAGEYEQYF. CDR3 DNA: TGTGCCAGCAGCCAGCTCCTAGCGGGGGAATACGAGCAGTACTTC.

This clone occurred once. The rearrangement links TRBV14 to TRBJ2-3; 7 bases are shared with TRBD2. Looked up from germline, CDR1 is SGHDN and CDR2 is FVKESK. CDR3 length: 15 residues. V trimming: 3 bases; J trimming: 2 bases; junction bases outside the gene matches: 5. CDR3 protein: CASSQKRGYTDTQYF. The CDR3 DNA follows: TGTGCCAGCAGCCAGAAGCGGGGTTACACAGATACGCAGTATTTT.

This clone showed up just once. The J gene is TRBJ1-1, the V gene TRBV6-5, with D perhaps matching TRBD1 (6 bases). The germline gives CDR1 MNHEY, CDR2 SVGAGI. CDR3 length: 14 amino acids. V was trimmed by 2 bases and J by 0 bases, leaving 7 bases between them. The chain's CDR3 is CASSYRTVNTEAFF. In DNA, the CDR3 is TGTGCCAGCAGTTACCGGACAGTGAACACTGAAGCTTTCTTT.

The V and J genes are TRBV18 and TRBJ2-1, with 8 bases matching TRBD2. This CDR3 comprises 16 residues. Trimming at V came to 6 bases and at J to 4 bases, leaving 11 bases not matched to a gene. The germline CDR1 and CDR2 sequences are KGHSH and LQKENI. The CDR3 DNA sequence: TGTGCCAGCTCTCCGGTTGCGGGGGGCTTTTACAATGAGCAGTTCTTC. Its translation is CASSPVAGGFYNEQFF. Drawing the rest from reference TRBV18 and TRBJ2-1, the complete variable domain is NAGVMQNPRHLVRRRGQEARLRCSPMKGHSHVYWYRQLPEEGLKFMVYLQKENIIDESGMPKERFSAEFPKEGPSILRIQQVVRGDSAAYFCASSPVAGGFYNEQFFGPGTRLTVL.

This sequence joins TRBV5-1 and TRBJ1-1; D remains unclear. The CDR3 sequence is 15 residues long. Germline loops: CDR1 SGHRS, CDR2 YFSETQ. Trimming removed 0 bases at V and 1 base at J, with 10 bases between. The CDR3 nucleotides read TGCGCCAGCAGCTTGGCCGGGCTAGCGAACACTGAAGCTTTCTTT. Residues: CASSLAGLANTEAFF.